This T cell receptor beta chain is from a study of a mutant IDH1 vaccine in newly diagnosed glioma. Study-level information: Averaging about 37 years of age, treated patients were about 62% male and about 38% female.

This clone was counted only a few times. The method was immunoSEQ multiplex PCR; TCRdb's version includes in-frame clones alone and lacks a portion of them. Among 80,000 to 100,000 clones listed, about 80% were seen once. The CDR3 totals 16 residues. J was trimmed by 4 bases and V by 5 bases; bases with no gene match: 9. In germline, CDR1 is PRHDT, CDR2 FYEKMQ (reference sequence). The time point denotes: baseline, week 1 (first vaccination visit). The treatment here: pre-vaccination baseline after standard-of-care therapy. The TCR originated in a man aged 35 to 55 with glioma. This chain joins TRBV13 and TRBJ1-3, with TRBD1 identical over 9 bases. This specimen was PBMCs, taken from a glioma patient treated with radiotherapy, temozolomide or both. DNA for the CDR3: TGTGCCAGCAGCGCCCGACAGGGGGGCTACGGAAACACCATATATTTT. Residues: CASSARQGGYGNTIYF. The complete variable domain, with remaining parts taken from reference TRBV13 and TRBJ1-3, reads AAGVIQSPRHLIKEKRETATLKCYPIPRHDTVYWYQQGPGQDPQFLISFYEKMQSDKGSIPDRFSAQQFSDYHSELNMSSLELGDSALYFCASSARQGGYGNTIYFGEGSWLTVV.